This T cell receptor (beta chain) was obtained from a study of T cell responses to AZD1222 COVID-19 vaccine. General study findings and limits: Two doses of AZD1222 preceded a rise in Spike-specific TCR breadth and depth. Clonal diversity was possibly underestimated, and white British individuals and females predominated among donors. Nearly half of spike-specific TCRs reportedly go after variant regions that carry no mutations.

The CDR3 is made up of 13 amino acids. V lost 3 bases to trimming and J lost 1 base, with 5 bases between them. CDR1 SGHTA and CDR2 FQGNSA come from the germline V gene. Data came from immunoSEQ multiplex PCR; TCRdb stores just in-frame clones and leaves some out. Among 150,000 to 200,000 clones listed, around 94% were seen once. Remarks on this clone: Its antigen is not identified.

Timing groups of about 4 and about 12 weeks for second doses were pooled. This rearrangement joins TRBV7-2 to TRBJ2-3, with D unclear. This TCR was sampled from an adult who received the AZD1222 COVID-19 vaccine. This specimen was peripheral blood, taken 28 days after the second AZD1222 dose. The chain's CDR3 is CASSFSGTDTQYF. DNA of the CDR3: TGTGCCAGCAGCTTCAGCGGCACAGATACGCAGTATTTT.